Listed below are T cell receptor beta chains from one sample, sequenced in a study of sequential checkpoint blockade in melanoma. The protocol was immunoSEQ multiplex PCR, while the TCRdb copy is restricted to in-frame clones and leaves out a portion. This table holds 30,000 to 40,000 clones, 80% to 90% found once. The specimen was CD8+ T cells sorted from blood (inferred from file names), collected from a patient given nivolumab and ipilimumab in sequence. The receptors were sampled from a human donor with melanoma. Both conserved end residues are part of each CDR3. D genes are given only for firm matches. The size field is filled for only some rows; it gives once, few, many or a size class.

v_gene	j_gene	abundance	d_gene	CDR3aa	CDR3nt
TRBV9	TRBJ2-5	.	.	CASSGAGTPLQETQYF	TGTGCCAGCAGCGGAGCCGGGACACCCTTACAAGAGACCCAGTACTTC
TRBV27	TRBJ1-5	.	.	CASSFNSNQPQHF	TGTGCCAGCAGTTTCAATAGCAATCAGCCCCAGCATTTT
TRBV19	TRBJ1-5	once	.	CASSDQGMGNQPQHF	TGTGCCAGTAGTGACCAGGGGATGGGCAATCAGCCCCAGCATTTT
TRBV30	TRBJ1-1	.	TRBD1	CAWSLGQGDTEAFF	TGTGCCTGGAGTCTAGGACAGGGGGACACTGAAGCTTTCTTT
TRBV9	TRBJ2-7	.	.	CASSAEDSYNYEQYF	TGTGCCAGCAGCGCCGAGGACAGTTACAACTACGAGCAGTACTTC
TRBV27	TRBJ2-7	.	.	CASSLQGGVYEQYF	TGTGCCAGCAGTTTACAGGGGGGAGTCTACGAGCAGTACTTC
TRBV15	TRBJ2-2	.	TRBD1	CATSTGQGVANTGELFF	TGTGCCACCAGCACGGGACAGGGGGTCGCGAACACCGGGGAGCTGTTTTTT
TRBV19	TRBJ1-6	.	.	CASSTVTWAGGSPLHF	TGTGCCAGTAGTACCGTGACATGGGCCGGGGGGTCACCCCTCCACTTT
TRBV30	TRBJ2-1	.	TRBD2	CAWNAGADNEQFF	TGTGCCTGGAATGCGGGAGCTGACAATGAGCAGTTCTTC
TRBV7-6	TRBJ1-2	once	TRBD1	CASSLNRGRSGYTF	TGTGCCAGCAGCTTGAACAGGGGCAGGAGTGGCTACACCTTC
TRBV27	TRBJ2-7	.	.	CASSLFSTGPLSYEQYF	TGTGCCAGCAGTTTATTTAGCACAGGACCCCTCTCCTACGAGCAGTACTTC
TRBV25-1	TRBJ2-7	.	.	CASSLDSPLSYEQYF	TGTGCCAGCAGTTTGGACAGCCCGCTCTCCTACGAGCAGTACTTC
TRBV27	TRBJ2-7	.	.	CASSLHPGSPLGQYF	TGTGCCAGCAGTTTACATCCCGGGAGTCCCCTCGGGCAGTACTTC
TRBV13	TRBJ1-3	.	.	CASSQQAPGPGNTIYF	TGTGCCAGCAGCCAACAGGCTCCTGGACCTGGAAACACCATATATTTT
TRBV7-9	TRBJ2-7	.	TRBD1	CASSFVTGAYEQYF	TGTGCCAGCAGCTTCGTTACAGGGGCCTACGAGCAGTACTTC
TRBV7-9	TRBJ1-1	.	.	CASSLATRDIPFEAFF	TGTGCCAGCAGCCTTGCCACCCGGGACATTCCCTTTGAAGCTTTCTTT
TRBV5-1	TRBJ2-5	.	.	CASSFGETQYF	TGCGCCAGCAGCTTCGGGGAGACCCAGTACTTC
TRBV14	TRBJ1-1	few	.	CASSRRFREAFF	TGTGCCAGCAGCCGTAGATTCCGAGAAGCTTTCTTT
TRBV7-9	TRBJ1-5	.	.	CASSLQGQPQHF	TGTGCCAGCAGCTTACAGGGTCAGCCCCAGCATTTT
TRBV15	TRBJ1-1	.	TRBD1	CATSKRRTGSNTEAFF	TGTGCCACCAGCAAAAGACGGACAGGATCGAACACTGAAGCTTTCTTT
TRBV6-1	TRBJ1-3	.	.	CASSGPVSGNTIYF	TGTGCCAGCAGTGGCCCAGTCTCTGGAAACACCATATATTTT
TRBV28	TRBJ1-2	few	TRBD1	CASSLEVRGFNGYTF	TGTGCCAGCAGTTTAGAGGTCAGGGGGTTCAATGGCTACACCTTC
TRBV2	TRBJ1-5	.	.	CASSGVSNQPQHF	TGTGCCAGCAGCGGGGTTAGCAATCAGCCCCAGCATTTT
TRBV9	TRBJ2-3	.	.	CASSVGAKPTDTQYF	TGTGCCAGCAGCGTAGGCGCTAAACCCACAGATACGCAGTATTTT
TRBV19	TRBJ1-5	.	TRBD1	CASSIPGTGDDSNQPQHF	TGTGCCAGTAGTATACCCGGGACAGGGGATGATAGCAATCAGCCCCAGCATTTT
TRBV27	TRBJ1-1	.	.	CASSLIFPGEAFF	TGTGCCAGCAGTTTAATTTTCCCGGGGGAAGCTTTCTTT
TRBV9	TRBJ1-1	.	.	CASSVGGGGDPEAFF	TGTGCCAGCAGCGTAGGCGGGGGAGGGGACCCTGAAGCTTTCTTT
TRBV6-4	TRBJ2-1	.	.	CASSERVAAYNEQFF	TGTGCCAGCAGTGAGCGTGTAGCGGCCTACAATGAGCAGTTCTTC
TRBV4-2	TRBJ2-1	.	.	CASSFLGEQFF	TGTGCCAGCAGCTTCCTAGGTGAGCAGTTCTTC
TRBV27	TRBJ1-1	once	.	CASPLRQGQMNTEAFF	TGTGCCAGCCCCCTCCGGCAGGGGCAGATGAACACTGAAGCTTTCTTT
TRBV9	TRBJ2-7	.	.	CASSGASNEQYF	TGTGCCAGCAGCGGGGCCTCCAACGAGCAGTACTTC
TRBV13	TRBJ1-4	.	TRBD1	CASSLGPPDRASNEKLFF	TGTGCCAGCAGCTTAGGCCCCCCTGACAGGGCCTCTAATGAAAAACTGTTTTTT
TRBV5-4	TRBJ2-1	.	TRBD2	CASTLAGASYNEQFF	TGTGCCAGCACCCTAGCGGGAGCCTCCTACAATGAGCAGTTCTTC
TRBV10-2	TRBJ2-1	.	.	CASTPPGRTYNEQFF	TGCGCCAGCACCCCGCCAGGGAGGACCTACAATGAGCAGTTCTTC
TRBV7-9	TRBJ2-7	.	.	CASKGLLEMEQYF	TGTGCCTCCAAGGGACTCCTTGAGATGGAGCAGTACTTC
TRBV7-8	TRBJ2-5	.	TRBD1	CASSKMRTGPRVETQYF	TGTGCCAGCAGCAAAATGAGGACAGGCCCCAGGGTAGAGACCCAGTACTTC
TRBV28	TRBJ2-2	.	TRBD2	CASSKPGLALLGGELFF	TGTGCCAGCAGTAAGCCGGGACTAGCCCTTTTAGGAGGGGAGCTGTTTTTT
TRBV4-3	TRBJ1-5	.	.	CASSQKGGNQPQHF	TGCGCCAGCAGCCAAAAGGGGGGGAATCAGCCCCAGCATTTT
TRBV5-1	TRBJ2-3	.	TRBD2	CASSLEAGSSTDTQYF	TGCGCCAGCAGCTTGGAAGCGGGATCGAGCACAGATACGCAGTATTTT
TRBV6-1	TRBJ2-2	.	.	CASSETGTGELFF	TGTGCCAGCAGTGAAACGGGCACCGGGGAGCTGTTTTTT
TRBV15	TRBJ1-2	.	.	CATSNRKNYGYTF	TGTGCCACCAGCAACAGGAAAAACTATGGCTACACCTTC
TRBV7-9	TRBJ2-1	.	TRBD2	CASSLSAGGPYNEQFF	TGTGCCAGCAGCCTATCAGCGGGAGGGCCCTACAATGAGCAGTTCTTC